These 24 T cell receptor beta chains came from one sample sequenced in a study of regulatory T cells in long-lasting Graves disease. Time point given: newly diagnosed GD, antithyroid drugs for less than 3 months. RNA from PBMCs was the source of the TCR library. CDR3-region Arm-PCR and iRepertoire HTBI primers produced the TCR beta libraries. TCRdb itself ran the multiplex PCR reads through MiXCR, one entry per CDR3 protein. In the table there are around 450,000 distinct CDR3 sequences, more than 13% of which are singletons. This sample was also put to use in a study of T cells in Graves' hyperthyroidism and ophthalmopathy.

The sequencing here drew on peripheral blood mononuclear cells (PBMCs), taken at new diagnosis, from a patient treated with antithyroid drugs. These receptors were collected from a woman in her twenties or thirties with Graves disease.

This clonotype showed up just a few times. As DNA, the CDR3 is TGTGCCAGCAGTTTCCCGGGACTAGCGGGAGTTTCCGGGGAGCTGTTTTTT. Its protein product is CASSFPGLAGVSGELFF. The chain combines TRBV6-2 or TRBV6-3 with TRBJ2-2, with 14 bases identical to TRBD2. This CDR3 has 17 residues. CDR1 is MNHEY and CDR2 is SVGEGT in the germline V gene. V shed 4 bases and J 6 bases; nucleotides not matched to a gene: 7.

V gene TRBV11-2 combines with J gene TRBJ1-5; 7 bases are shared with TRBD1. Trimming cost V 0 bases and J 3 bases; bases outside gene matches: 5. Germline CDR1 is SGHAT and CDR2 is FQNNGV. The CDR3 loop spans 16 amino acids. In nucleotides, the CDR3 is TGTGCCAGCAGCTTAGAGGGTACAGGGGCCAATCAGCCCCAGCATTTT. As protein: CASSLEGTGANQPQHF. The full variable domain, rest sourced from reference TRBV11-2 and TRBJ1-5, is EAGVAQSPRYKIIEKRQSVAFWCNPISGHATLYWYQQILGQGPKLLIQFQNNGVVDDSQLPKDRFSAERLKGVDSTLKIQPAKLEDSAVYLCASSLEGTGANQPQHFGDGTRLSIL.

This clonotype was detected many times. The CDR3 is CSATFSGRSHTQYF. The DNA of the CDR3 is TGCAGTGCCACCTTTAGCGGGAGGAGCCATACGCAGTATTTT. The rearrangement joins TRBV20-1 to TRBJ2-3; TRBD2 agrees at 10 bases. The V segment lost 6 bases and the J segment 7 bases; nucleotides outside the gene matches: 10. Germline V CDR1 and CDR2: DFQATT, SNEGSKA (reference sequence). The CDR3 sequence is 14 residues long.

This clonotype was recorded many times. V usage is TRBV11-2 and J usage is TRBJ2-2; D gene ambiguous. Trimming removed 5 bases at V and 0 bases at J, with 16 bases between. Germline assignment: CDR1 SGHAT and CDR2 FQNNGV. This CDR3 is built from 17 residues. CDR3 coding DNA: TGTGCCAGCAGCACCCAGCCCCCGGGTTCGAACACCGGGGAGCTGTTTTTT. Translation: CASSTQPPGSNTGELFF.

This clonotype has at least ten counts. The genes are TRBV20-1 and TRBJ1-1; the D gene is possibly TRBD1 (5 bases). The germline V gene has CDR1 DFQATT and CDR2 SNEGSKA (reference sequence). This CDR3 region has 14 residues. V lost 0 bases to trimming and J lost 7 bases, with 15 bases between them. The CDR3 here is CSARERGRGYEAFF. The DNA of the CDR3 is TGCAGTGCTAGAGAGCGGGGACGGGGGTATGAAGCTTTCTTT.

Notes on this clonotype: A much larger clonotype is one base distant, so this may be a read error. This chain joins TRBV6-5 and TRBJ1-4; D remains ambiguous. The CDR3 length is 13 residues. V lost 2 bases and J 8 bases, leaving 9 bases between the germline ends. Germline assignment: CDR1 MNHEY and CDR2 SVGAGI. This chain's CDR3 is CASSYRAGEKLFF. CDR3 in DNA: TGTGCCAGCAGTTACAGGGCAGGAGAAAAACTGTTTTTT.

This clonotype occurred many times. The chain joins TRBV27 to TRBJ1-1, with D possibly being TRBD1 (5 bases). CDR1 is MNHEY, CDR2 SMNVEV, per germline (reference sequence). This CDR3 has 14 residues. V dropped 4 bases and J dropped 5 bases, with 14 bases sitting between them. In nucleotides, the CDR3 is TGTGCCAGCAGTTCCAGGGACCTCGCGACTGAAGCTTTCTTT. This gives the protein CASSSRDLATEAFF.

This clonotype was recorded a few times. The gene calls are TRBV30 and TRBJ2-7, with D hard to call. Trimming removed 4 bases from V and 0 bases from J, with 10 bases in between. The germline gives CDR1 GTSNPN, CDR2 SVGIG (reference sequence). The CDR3 has 13 amino acids. The CDR3 DNA reads as TGTGCCTGGAAGACGGCAGGCTCCTACGAGCAGTACTTC. Its protein is CAWKTAGSYEQYF. The full variable domain, completed using reference TRBV30 and TRBJ2-7, is SQTIHQWPATLVQPVGSPLSLECTVEGTSNPNLYWYRQAAGRGLQLLFYSVGIGQISSEVPQNLSASRPQDRQFILSSKKLLLSDSGFYLCAWKTAGSYEQYFGPGTRLTVT.

This clonotype was counted a few times. It may be a read error: a sequence one base away is much more abundant. CDR3 region: CASSLETGGPYEQHF. CDR3 nucleotides: TGCGCCAGCAGCTTGGAGACAGGGGGACCCTACGAGCAGCACTTC. J is TRBJ2-7 and V is TRBV5-1, with 9 bases that match TRBD1. This CDR3 contains 15 residues. Per the germline V gene, CDR1 is SGHRS and CDR2 is YFSETQ.

The table lists this clonotype with many counts. The rearrangement joins TRBV7-3 to TRBJ2-1; D might be TRBD1 or TRBD2, each matching 5 bases. Germline CDR1 and CDR2: SGHTA and FQGTGA. Trimming took off 6 bases at V and 4 bases at J, with 13 bases between the two ends. The CDR3 sequence is 14 residues long. CDR3 nucleotides: TGTGCCAGCAGTTCCCCGGGACCATACAATGAGCAGTTCTTC. This gives the protein CASSSPGPYNEQFF. The complete variable domain, with remaining parts taken from reference TRBV7-3 and TRBJ2-1, reads GAGVSQTPSNKVTEKGKYVELRCDPISGHTALYWYRQSLGQGPEFLIYFQGTGAADDSGLPNDRFFAVRPEGSVSTLKIQRTERGDSAVYLCASSSPGPYNEQFFGPGTRLTVL.

This clonotype was seen many times. The rearrangement joins TRBV12-3 or TRBV12-4 to TRBJ2-5; D gene unclear. The CDR3 has 13 residues. Trimming removed 5 bases at V and 4 bases at J, with 11 bases between. CDR3: CASSQNRRETQYF. CDR3 bases: TGTGCCAGCAGTCAGAATAGGCGAGAGACCCAGTACTTC.

This clonotype was detected only a few times. The chain's CDR3 is CASSLFPGQGLWLEGYTF. The CDR3 DNA follows: TGTGCCAGCAGCTTATTCCCGGGACAGGGCCTATGGTTGGAGGGCTACACCTTC. V is TRBV7-9 and J is TRBJ1-2; 9 nucleotides agree with TRBD1. Germline CDR1 and CDR2: SEHNR and FQNEAQ (reference sequence). V lost 2 bases and J lost 8; bases outside the gene matches: 18. The CDR3 has 18 residues.

In its sample, this clonotype was seen a few times. The gene calls are TRBV20-1 and TRBJ1-4; maybe TRBD1 (5 bases). V was shortened by 3 bases and J by 7 bases, with 12 bases between the two germline ends. The CDR3 has 13 residues. Germline CDR1 DFQATT, CDR2 SNEGSKA (reference sequence). The CDR3 region has the DNA TGCAGTGCTAGCCAGGGATTGGGTGAAAAACTGTTTTTT. This sequence encodes CSASQGLGEKLFF.

The chain is built from TRBV3-1 and TRBJ2-3; TRBD2 aligns across 9 bases. The DNA end favors TRBJ2-5, so the J call may be wrong. There are 15 residues in the CDR3. Germline CDR1 and CDR2: LGHDT and YNNKEL (reference sequence). The CDR3 nucleotides read TGTGCCAGCAGCCCTCCCGGGACTAGCAGGGAGACCCAGTACTTC. This gives the protein CASSPPGTSRETQYF.

This clonotype was counted between two and nine times. This chain connects TRBV9 to TRBJ1-3; D may be TRBD1 (6 bases). Per germline, CDR1 SGDLS and CDR2 YYNGEE. V was pared by 3 bases and J by 1 base, with 14 bases between. The CDR3 runs 16 residues. The CDR3 nucleotides are TGTGCCAGCAGCGATCCCCGAACAGGGTCTGGAAACACCATATATTTT. As protein: CASSDPRTGSGNTIYF.

This chain links TRBV20-1 with TRBJ2-1; 9 bases fit TRBD2. The CDR3 contains 16 residues. The germline CDR1 and CDR2 sequences are DFQATT and SNEGSKA (reference sequence). J was trimmed by 1 base and V by 0 bases; bases with no gene match: 4. CDR3: CSARELAGTSYNEQFF. In nucleotides, the CDR3 is TGCAGTGCTAGAGAACTAGCGGGCACTTCCTACAATGAGCAGTTCTTC.

This clonotype showed up many times. This chain joins TRBV7-3 and TRBJ2-3, with D perhaps TRBD2 (5 bases). The CDR3 length is 15 residues. CDR1 is SGHTA and CDR2 is FQGTGA in the germline V gene. Trimming left V 1 base short and J 3 bases short, with 11 bases between. The CDR3 loop is CASSLNSVGTDTQYF. The CDR3 DNA follows: TGTGCCAGCAGCTTAAATAGCGTTGGGACAGATACGCAGTATTTT. The whole variable domain, remainder taken from reference TRBV7-3 and TRBJ2-3, is GAGVSQTPSNKVTEKGKYVELRCDPISGHTALYWYRQSLGQGPEFLIYFQGTGAADDSGLPNDRFFAVRPEGSVSTLKIQRTERGDSAVYLCASSLNSVGTDTQYFGPGTRLTVL.

This sequence joins TRBV10-2 and TRBJ1-5; weak D call: TRBD1 (6 bases). Germline V gene data show CDR1 as WSHSY and CDR2 as SAAADI. This CDR3 region has 15 residues. Trimming removed 6 bases at V and 4 bases at J, with 16 bases between. The chain's CDR3 is CASREGGQRNQPQHF. Here the CDR3 DNA reads TGCGCCAGCAGGGAAGGGGGGCAGAGGAATCAGCCCCAGCATTTT.

In this sample, this clonotype turned up many times. The CDR3 DNA is TGTGCCAGCACAGATTACGGGCAGGAGGACAATGAGCAGTTCTTC. Its protein product is CASTDYGQEDNEQFF. J is TRBJ2-1 and V is TRBV5-4; D possibly corresponds to TRBD2 (5 bases). This CDR3 contains 15 residues. Germline V gene lookup returns CDR1 SGHNT and CDR2 YYREEE (reference sequence). Trimming cost V 6 bases and J 5 bases, with 18 bases left between them.

Note on this clonotype: One base away lies a much larger clone, so this may be a sequencing read error. This chain uses TRBV5-6 with TRBJ2-7, with 9 nucleotides matching TRBD2. V lost 0 bases and J lost 6; bases outside the gene matches: 7. Germline V gene data show CDR1 as SGHDT and CDR2 as YYEEEE. The CDR3 covers 15 residues. CDR3 in amino acids: CASSLEREAVCEQYF. The CDR3 DNA sequence: TGTGCCAGCAGCTTGGAGCGGGAGGCGGTATGCGAGCAGTACTTC. Variable domain in full (rest from reference TRBV5-6 and TRBJ2-7): DAGVTQSPTHLIKTRGQQVTLRCSPKSGHDTVSWYQQALGQGPQFIFQYYEEEERQRGNFPDRFSGHQFPNYSSELNVNALLLGDSALYLCASSLEREAVCEQYFGPGTRLTVT.

This clonotype has only a few counts. The chain carries TRBV6-2 or TRBV6-3 and TRBJ1-5; D perhaps matches TRBD1 (6 bases). CDR1 MNHEY and CDR2 SVGEGT come from the germline V gene. Between the trimmed V and J ends, which lost 6 bases and 2 bases, there was a span of 11 bases. There are 14 residues in the CDR3. This CDR3 is CASRGASGNQPQHF. In nucleotides, the CDR3 is TGTGCCAGCAGGGGGGCCAGCGGCAATCAGCCCCAGCATTTT.

This clonotype was detected ten times or more. The chain links TRBV6-2 or TRBV6-3 to TRBJ1-2, with D unresolved. V lost 5 bases to trimming and J lost 4 bases, with 14 bases between them. The CDR3 length is 14 residues. Per the germline V gene, CDR1 is MNHEY and CDR2 is SVGEGT. The CDR3 loop reads CASSEVTWGYGYTF. The CDR3 nucleotides are TGTGCCAGCAGTGAAGTCACCTGGGGCTATGGCTACACCTTC.

V and J are TRBV4-1 and TRBJ1-4, with no clear D. The CDR3 runs to 15 residues. The V gene's germline CDR1 is MGHRA and CDR2 YSYEKL. V lost 4 bases and J lost 5, with 14 bases in between. CDR3 amino acids: CASSPEGLLNEKLFF. CDR3 DNA sequence: TGCGCCAGCAGCCCAGAAGGTCTACTCAATGAAAAACTGTTTTTT.

V and J are TRBV19 and TRBJ2-1, with 10 bases aligning to TRBD2. Trimming cost V 5 bases and J 1 base; bases outside gene matches: 17. The CDR3 has 20 residues. Germline V gene data show CDR1 as LNHDA and CDR2 as SQIVND (reference sequence). The CDR3 spells CASSGGRWASGSISYNEQFF. CDR3 nucleotides: TGTGCCAGTAGTGGGGGAAGATGGGCTAGCGGGAGTATATCCTACAATGAGCAGTTCTTC.